The 29 T cell receptor beta chains listed next were all sequenced from one sample in a study of beta chain features in type 1 diabetes. The antigens these receptors bind are not known. The entirety of the isolated RNA underwent reverse transcription, so expressed TCRB transcripts were sequenced. This table comes from immunoSEQ multiplex PCR, and its TCRdb copy is limited to in-frame clones, with some not included. The data show 250,000 to 300,000 clones, roughly 24% seen once. Study-wide findings and caveats: There was a moderate but significant shortening of TCRB CDR3s in all four CD4+ subsets of Type 1 diabetes patients.

The specimen was naive CD4+ T cells from blood. Receptor source: a woman between 25 and 40 years old with type 1 diabetes.

There are a few counts of this clone. The chain combines TRBV19 with TRBJ2-1, with TRBD2 identical over 10 bases. Germline-derived CDR1 and CDR2 are LNHDA and SQIVND (reference sequence). The CDR3 runs to 16 residues. The junction had 13 bases not matched to a gene; V was cut back by 5 bases and J by 9 bases. Written as DNA, the CDR3 is TGTGCCAGTAGTGCCCCCCCTACTAGCGGGAATGCTGAGCAGTTCTTC. Translation: CASSAPPTSGNAEQFF.

This clone was seen a handful of times. CDR3 nucleotide sequence: TGTGCCAGCACGCTGCGAGCGGGATACAATGAGCAGTTCTTC. As protein: CASTLRAGYNEQFF. The chain uses TRBV7-2 and TRBJ2-1; 7 bases fit TRBD2. Trimming at V came to 7 bases and at J to 4 bases, leaving 7 bases not matched to a gene. This CDR3 contains 14 residues. Germline lookup yields CDR1 SGHTA and CDR2 FQGNSA.

This clone was seen a handful of times. This chain links TRBV29-1 with TRBJ1-1; D gene unclear. V lost 4 bases and J 0 bases, leaving 9 bases between the germline ends. CDR1 is SQVTM and CDR2 is ANQGSEA in the germline V gene. CDR3 length: 13 residues. The chain's CDR3 is CSVVGQMNTEAFF. The DNA for the CDR3 is TGCAGCGTTGTCGGTCAAATGAACACTGAAGCTTTCTTT.

This chain links TRBV28 with TRBJ2-7; D is possibly TRBD1 (6 bases). CDR1 is MDHEN and CDR2 is SYDVKM in the germline V gene. This CDR3 has 13 amino acids. The V end lost 6 bases, the J end lost 3 bases, and 12 bases lay between the germline ends. Written as DNA, the CDR3 is TGTGCCAGCAGAAAACAGGGTGTCTACGAGCAGTACTTC. The encoded protein is CASRKQGVYEQYF.

The chain carries TRBV9 and TRBJ1-2, with 7 bases that match TRBD1. The V gene end was trimmed by 0 bases and the J gene end by 2 bases; junction bases not matched to a gene: 7. Germline CDR1 SGDLS, CDR2 YYNGEE. The CDR3 is 16 amino acids. The CDR3: CASSVVPDRQNYGYTF. The CDR3 nucleotides read TGTGCCAGCAGCGTAGTCCCGGACAGGCAGAACTATGGCTACACCTTC.

CDR3 protein: CASSLGQGTGELFF. The CDR3 DNA reads as TGTGCCAGCAGCTTAGGTCAGGGCACCGGGGAGCTGTTTTTT. The chain combines TRBV7-8 with TRBJ2-2; TRBD1 is a possible D gene (5 bases). V lost 1 base and J lost 4, with 7 bases in between. The CDR3 is 14 amino acids. Germline CDR1 SGHVS, CDR2 FQNEAQ.

This chain joins TRBV5-1 and TRBJ1-1; D is undetermined. This CDR3 is 13 amino acids long. Germline V gives CDR1 SGHRS, CDR2 YFSETQ. Deletions cut 0 bases from V and 5 bases from J, with 8 bases between. CDR3 bases: TGCGCCAGCAGCTTGGCTGAGATTACTGAAGCTTTCTTT. It codes for CASSLAEITEAFF.

The V gene is TRBV5-1, the J gene TRBJ2-1, with D unresolved. V lost 0 bases and J lost 0, with 7 bases in between. This CDR3 has 15 residues. Germline V gene sequence: CDR1 SGHRS, CDR2 YFSETQ. The DNA for the CDR3 is TGCGCCAGCAGCTTGGCCGATAGCTCCTACAATGAGCAGTTCTTC. The encoded protein is CASSLADSSYNEQFF.

In its sample, this clone was seen a few times. CDR3 sequence reads: CASSHPNNQPQHF. The CDR3 nucleotides are TGCGCCAGCAGCCATCCCAACAATCAGCCCCAGCATTTT. The chain combines TRBV4-1 with TRBJ1-5; D gene ambiguous. The ends were cut back, 3 bases at V and 3 bases at J, with 6 bases in the middle. The V gene's germline CDR1 is MGHRA and CDR2 YSYEKL. There are 13 residues in the CDR3.

This clone was detected a few times. This sequence joins TRBV7-9 and TRBJ2-5, with D perhaps matching TRBD1 (7 bases). Germline V gene sequence: CDR1 SEHNR, CDR2 FQNEAQ (reference sequence). This CDR3 spans 16 amino acids. Trimming removed 5 bases at V and 2 bases at J, with 18 bases between. CDR3 nucleotides: TGTGCCAGCAGCCACCCGACAGGGAGGTATCAAGAGACCCAGTACTTC. Its translation is CASSHPTGRYQETQYF.

The chain joins TRBV15 to TRBJ1-2; D is undetermined. CDR1 is LNHNV and CDR2 is YYDKDF in the germline V gene (reference sequence). With 5 bases removed from V and 2 bases from J, the gap between germline ends came to 21 bases. This CDR3 has 17 amino acids. The CDR3 nucleotides read TGTGCCACCAGCCGATTACTCGCGGGTGCGGTAAACTATGGCTACACCTTC. Translating gives CATSRLLAGAVNYGYTF.

This sequence joins TRBV4-1 and TRBJ1-1, with a possible D match to TRBD1 (6 bases). The length of the CDR3 is 14 residues. Germline V gene data show CDR1 as MGHRA and CDR2 as YSYEKL. Trimming shortened V by 5 bases and J by 5 bases, and 15 bases separated the two germline ends. The CDR3 DNA follows: TGCGCCAGCAGCTACAGGGCGGTACGGACTGAAGCTTTCTTT. Its protein is CASSYRAVRTEAFF.

The chain's CDR3 is CASRPGGDSYNEQFF. The CDR3 nucleotides read TGTGCCAGTAGGCCGGGAGGGGACTCCTACAATGAGCAGTTCTTC. The chain employs TRBV19 and TRBJ2-1; the match to TRBD2 covers 8 bases. V lost 6 bases, J lost 0 bases, and 4 bases stayed unmatched. Germline V CDR1 and CDR2: LNHDA, SQIVND (reference sequence). This CDR3 spans 15 amino acids.

This clone occurred a few times. The V call is TRBV29-1, the J call TRBJ2-7; TRBD2 might be the D (5 bases). Germline V lookup: CDR1 SQVTM, CDR2 ANQGSEA. This CDR3 is built from 12 residues. V lost 6 bases, J lost 5 bases, and 14 bases lay in between. CDR3 DNA sequence: TGCAGCGTGAGTCACCGGGGAGACGAGCAGTACTTC. Translation: CSVSHRGDEQYF.

The rearrangement uses TRBV5-1 and TRBJ1-1, with no clear D. The CDR3 runs to 14 residues. The germline gives CDR1 SGHRS, CDR2 YFSETQ. V was pared by 6 bases and J by 1 base, with 13 bases between. CDR3 DNA: TGCGCCAGCACAAACCGCGGTTCGAACACTGAAGCTTTCTTT. Residues: CASTNRGSNTEAFF.

This sequence joins TRBV6-6 and TRBJ2-7; weak D call: TRBD1 (7 bases). The CDR3 is 14 residues long. Germline V gene data show CDR1 as MNHNY and CDR2 as SVGAGI (reference sequence). Trimming shortened V by 3 bases and J by 3 bases, and 12 bases separated the two germline ends. The CDR3 sequence is CASSYSGGNYEQYF. Here the CDR3 DNA reads TGTGCCAGCAGTTATTCAGGGGGGAACTACGAGCAGTACTTC.

The chain couples TRBV27 to TRBJ2-4; 10 bases fit TRBD1. The CDR3 has 15 amino acids. CDR1 is MNHEY, CDR2 SMNVEV, per germline (reference sequence). J lost 7 bases, V lost 1 base, and 4 bases had no gene match. Here the CDR3 DNA reads TGTGCCAGCAGTTTATATGGGACAGGGGTGAACATTCAGTACTTC. Translated, it gives CASSLYGTGVNIQYF.

V usage is TRBV7-9 and J usage is TRBJ1-1, with D perhaps matching TRBD1 (5 bases). Germline lookup yields CDR1 SEHNR and CDR2 FQNEAQ (reference sequence). The CDR3 runs to 12 residues. Trimming took 4 bases from V and 11 from J, leaving 14 bases between them. CDR3 region: CASSSSGTQAFF. The CDR3 nucleotides are TGTGCCAGCAGCTCAAGCGGGACGCAGGCTTTCTTT. Variable domain in full (rest from reference TRBV7-9 and TRBJ1-1): DTGVSQNPRHKITKRGQNVTFRCDPISEHNRLYWYRQTLGQGPEFLTYFQNEAQLEKSRLLSDRFSAERPKGSFSTLEIQRTEQGDSAMYLCASSSSGTQAFFGQGTRLTVV.

This sequence joins TRBV2 and TRBJ1-1; 9 nucleotides agree with TRBD1. Trimming removed 5 bases from V and 1 base from J; junction bases left unmatched: 2. Germline values: CDR1 SNHLY, CDR2 FYNNEI. The CDR3 is made up of 14 amino acids. The CDR3 region has the DNA TGTGCCAGCAGTAGGGACAGGGAGAACACTGAAGCTTTCTTT. It translates to CASSRDRENTEAFF.

This clone appeared a few times. The V gene is TRBV4-2, the J gene TRBJ2-3; the D is unclear. The CDR3 extends over 14 amino acids. V was trimmed by 4 bases and J by 4 bases, leaving 12 bases between them. The germline V gene has CDR1 LGHNA and CDR2 YNFKEQ. This CDR3 reads CASSPLVLADTQYF. For the CDR3, the DNA is TGTGCCAGCAGCCCTTTAGTGCTTGCAGATACGCAGTATTTT.

This sequence joins TRBV30 and TRBJ2-5, with D perhaps TRBD1 or TRBD2 (5 bases each). Trimming left V 8 bases short and J 5 bases short, with 15 bases between. Germline V gene sequence: CDR1 GTSNPN, CDR2 SVGIG (reference sequence). CDR3 length: 12 amino acids. CDR3 DNA sequence: TGTGCCGGGACCCTCGGGTGGGAGACCCAGTACTTC. This gives the protein CAGTLGWETQYF.

This sequence joins TRBV29-1 and TRBJ2-6, with 9 bases that match TRBD1. Germline CDR1 is SQVTM and CDR2 is ANQGSEA. V lost 7 bases and J lost 0; bases outside the gene matches: 10. This CDR3 has 17 residues. The CDR3 spells CSALRDREVSGANVLTF. The CDR3, as DNA: TGCAGCGCCCTCCGGGACAGGGAAGTCTCTGGGGCCAACGTCCTGACTTTC.

This rearrangement joins TRBV5-1 to TRBJ2-1, with TRBD1 identical over 9 bases. CDR1 and CDR2 (germline): SGHRS, YFSETQ. V lost 2 bases to trimming and J lost 13 bases; unmatched junction nucleotides: 7. The CDR3 sequence is 13 residues long. The CDR3, as DNA: TGCGCCAGCAGCTTAGAACCGACAGGGGGTCAGTTCTTC. Amino acid sequence: CASSLEPTGGQFF.

The rearrangement uses TRBV5-1 and TRBJ2-3, with TRBD1 identical over 7 bases. The V and J ends lost 4 bases and 2 bases, in that order; junction bases with no gene match: 13. The CDR3 is 17 residues long. Germline V CDR1 and CDR2: SGHRS, YFSETQ. The CDR3 here is CASSPSLDRAPTDTQYF. CDR3 DNA: TGCGCCAGCAGCCCCTCCCTTGACAGGGCGCCCACAGATACGCAGTATTTT.

The rearrangement joins TRBV30 to TRBJ2-1, with 10 bases identical to TRBD1. V lost 2 bases and J lost 16; bases outside the gene matches: 8. Germline V lookup: CDR1 GTSNPN, CDR2 SVGIG (reference sequence). This CDR3 is built from 12 residues. As DNA, the CDR3 is TGTGCCTGGAGTCCTACCGGGACAGGGGAATTCTTC. It codes for CAWSPTGTGEFF.

This clone was seen only a few times. The rearrangement joins TRBV15 to TRBJ1-4; tentative D call: TRBD1 (5 bases). The CDR3 spans 17 residues. Trimming pared 5 bases from V and 6 bases from J, leaving 22 bases between. Germline CDR1 LNHNV, CDR2 YYDKDF (reference sequence). CDR3 sequence (DNA): TGTGCCACCAGCCAAAGAGGAGTTGGGCGCAGGGATGAAAAACTGTTTTTT. As protein: CATSQRGVGRRDEKLFF. The full variable domain, its missing parts supplied by reference TRBV15 and TRBJ1-4, is DAMVIQNPRYQVTQFGKPVTLSCSQTLNHNVMYWYQQKSSQAPKLLFHYYDKDFNNEADTPDNFQSRRPNTSFCFLDIRSPGLGDTAMYLCATSQRGVGRRDEKLFFGSGTQLSVL.

The chain uses TRBV13 and TRBJ2-7; TRBD1 matches at 8 bases. This CDR3 is 14 amino acids long. Germline trimming cut 4 bases from V and 3 bases from J; bases unmatched to any gene: 5. Looked up from germline, CDR1 is PRHDT and CDR2 is FYEKMQ (reference sequence). CDR3 in DNA: TGTGCCAGCAGCTCCGACAGGGGAGTCTACGAGCAGTACTTC. It codes for CASSSDRGVYEQYF.

This chain connects TRBV14 to TRBJ2-5; 12 bases are a match to TRBD2. V gave up 5 bases and J gave up 0 bases; unmatched junction bases: 4. The CDR3 is 16 amino acids. Germline CDR1 reads SGHDN; CDR2 reads FVKESK. In DNA, the CDR3 is TGTGCCAGCAGCACCTGGACTAGCGGGGACCAAGAGACCCAGTACTTC. Translating it yields CASSTWTSGDQETQYF.

The V and J genes are TRBV9 and TRBJ2-5; 9 bases fit TRBD1. CDR1 is SGDLS, CDR2 YYNGEE, per germline. Trimming cost V 7 bases and J 1 base; bases outside gene matches: 17. The CDR3 consists of 18 residues. DNA for the CDR3: TGTGCCAGCTCCGGGACAGGGCTCATCGGTAGCGCCCAAGAGACCCAGTACTTC. It encodes CASSGTGLIGSAQETQYF.